The rows below give T cell receptor beta chains drawn from one sample of a study of T cells in Graves' hyperthyroidism and ophthalmopathy. TCRdb recomputed calls from the multiplex PCR reads with MiXCR, one row per CDR3 protein. The table shows hundreds of thousands of distinct CDR3 sequences, with approximately 13% occurring only once. Sequences were obtained from blood. These receptors came from a young woman with Graves' hyperthyroidism. CDR3s leave out the opening cysteine and the closing phenylalanine or tryptophan.

v_gene | CDR3aa
TRBV6-1 | ASSEGTSGETQY
TRBV20-1 | SARSGTEYSPLH
TRBV3-1 | ASSQGNSGEAKTQY
TRBV24-1 | ATSDLGGKSHGELF
TRBV7-9 | ASSLDLGLGQF
TRBV19 | ASSTGTPSFGEQF
TRBV2 | ASRLAGAFGDTQY
TRBV12-3/TRBV12-4 | ASRYGTGAGQPQH
TRBV30 | AWASGGPTDTQY
TRBV11-2 | ASSFTGLQNGELF
TRBV20-1 | SAPPRASGEQY